One TCR beta chain is described in this entry. Antigen specificity is unknown. The data derive from a study of T cell repertoires in cytomegalovirus infection. Turning to the study itself: Through public TCR beta signatures, both CMV infection and matching HLA type were indicated. The study, taken as a whole, reports: Frequencies of public TCR beta families were cumulated, and this identified carriers of CMV plus the relevant HLA. The ex vivo response showed dominance by HLA-C-restricted CMV-specific TCR beta clonotypes.

A single record per CDR3 protein comes from TCRdb applying MiXCR to the reads. The table has tens of thousands of distinct CDR3 sequences, about 30% seen once. Per germline, CDR1 ENHRY and CDR2 SYGVKD. The CDR3 extends over 15 amino acids. V shed 6 bases and J 3 bases; nucleotides not matched to a gene: 8. The sample comprised PBMCs, sequenced either directly or after in vitro stimulation (not recorded which). This chain connects TRBV10-3 to TRBJ2-7; 10 bases fit TRBD1. The origin of this receptor is a human donor in good health (CMV status not recorded). Some clones in this sample may be carry-over from other donors' samples. The CDR3 sequence is CAIRPNRDRGYEQYF. As DNA, the CDR3 is TGTGCCATCAGGCCTAACCGGGACAGGGGCTACGAGCAGTACTTC.